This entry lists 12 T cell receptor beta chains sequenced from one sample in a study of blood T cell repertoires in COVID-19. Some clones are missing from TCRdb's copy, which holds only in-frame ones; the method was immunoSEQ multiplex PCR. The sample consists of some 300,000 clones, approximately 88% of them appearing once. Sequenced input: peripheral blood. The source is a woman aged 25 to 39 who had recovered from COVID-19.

CDR3 sequence: CASSPAGVQETQYF. CDR3 DNA sequence: TGTGCCAGCAGCCCCGCAGGGGTCCAAGAGACCCAGTACTTC. The chain uses TRBV14 and TRBJ2-5; possible D gene TRBD1, 6 bases. V was shortened by 4 bases and J by 1 base, with 10 bases between the two germline ends. The CDR3 sequence is 14 residues long. From germline, CDR1 is SGHDN and CDR2 FVKESK. The full variable domain, completed using reference TRBV14 and TRBJ2-5, is EAGVTQFPSHSVIEKGQTVTLRCDPISGHDNLYWYRRVMGKEIKFLLHFVKESKQDESGMPNNRFLAERTGGTYSTLKVQPAELEDSGVYFCASSPAGVQETQYFGPGTRLLVL.

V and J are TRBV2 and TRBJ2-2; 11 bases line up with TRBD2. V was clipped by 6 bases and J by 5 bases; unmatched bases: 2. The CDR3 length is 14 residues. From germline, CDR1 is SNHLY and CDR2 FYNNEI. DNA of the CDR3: TGTGCCAGCAGGGGGACTAGCGGAACCGGGGAGCTGTTTTTT. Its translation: CASRGTSGTGELFF.

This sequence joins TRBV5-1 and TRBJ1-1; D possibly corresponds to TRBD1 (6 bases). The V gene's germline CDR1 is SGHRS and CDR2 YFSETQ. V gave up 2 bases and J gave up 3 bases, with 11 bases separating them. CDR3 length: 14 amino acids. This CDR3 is CASSLQGLDTEAFF. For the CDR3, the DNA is TGCGCCAGCAGCTTACAGGGTTTGGACACTGAAGCTTTCTTT. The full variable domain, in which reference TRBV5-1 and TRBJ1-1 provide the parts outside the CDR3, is KAGVTQTPRYLIKTRGQQVTLSCSPISGHRSVSWYQQTPGQGLQFLFEYFSETQRNKGNFPGRFSGRQFSNSRSEMNVSTLELGDSALYLCASSLQGLDTEAFFGQGTRLTVV.

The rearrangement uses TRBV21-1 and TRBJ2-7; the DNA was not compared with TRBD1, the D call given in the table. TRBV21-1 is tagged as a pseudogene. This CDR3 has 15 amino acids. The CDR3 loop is CASSKVRDRSYEQYF. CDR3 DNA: TGTGCCAGCAGCAAAGTAAGGGACAGGTCCTACGAGCAGTACTTC.

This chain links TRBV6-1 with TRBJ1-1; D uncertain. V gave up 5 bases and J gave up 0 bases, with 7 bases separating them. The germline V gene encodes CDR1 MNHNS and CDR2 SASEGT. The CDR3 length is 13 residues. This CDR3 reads CASSLYMNTEAFF. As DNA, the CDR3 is TGTGCCAGCAGTCTCTATATGAACACTGAAGCTTTCTTT.

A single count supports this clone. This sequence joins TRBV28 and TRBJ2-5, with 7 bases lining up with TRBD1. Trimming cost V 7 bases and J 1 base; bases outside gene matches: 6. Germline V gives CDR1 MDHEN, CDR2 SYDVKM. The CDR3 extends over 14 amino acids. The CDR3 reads CASTLGTAQETQYF. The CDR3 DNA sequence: TGTGCCAGCACCCTGGGGACAGCCCAAGAGACCCAGTACTTC.

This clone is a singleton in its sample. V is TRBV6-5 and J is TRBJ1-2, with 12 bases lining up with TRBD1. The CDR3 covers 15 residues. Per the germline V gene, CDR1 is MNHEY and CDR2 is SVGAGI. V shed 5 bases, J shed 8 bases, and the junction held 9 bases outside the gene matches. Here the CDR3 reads CASSPPGTGGLGYTF. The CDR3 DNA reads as TGTGCCAGCAGTCCTCCCGGGACAGGGGGCTTAGGCTACACCTTC.

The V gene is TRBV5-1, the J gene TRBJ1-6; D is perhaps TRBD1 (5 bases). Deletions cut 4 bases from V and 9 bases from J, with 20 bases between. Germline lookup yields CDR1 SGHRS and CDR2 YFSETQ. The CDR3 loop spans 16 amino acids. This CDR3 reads CASSPGTQAWGSPLHF. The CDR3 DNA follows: TGCGCCAGCAGCCCAGGCACACAGGCCTGGGGTTCACCCCTCCACTTT.

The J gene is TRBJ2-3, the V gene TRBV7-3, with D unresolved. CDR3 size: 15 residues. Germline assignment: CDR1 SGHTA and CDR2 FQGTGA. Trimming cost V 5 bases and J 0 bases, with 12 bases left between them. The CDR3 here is CASSPSLPSTDTQYF. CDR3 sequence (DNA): TGTGCCAGCAGCCCCAGTTTACCTAGCACAGATACGCAGTATTTT.

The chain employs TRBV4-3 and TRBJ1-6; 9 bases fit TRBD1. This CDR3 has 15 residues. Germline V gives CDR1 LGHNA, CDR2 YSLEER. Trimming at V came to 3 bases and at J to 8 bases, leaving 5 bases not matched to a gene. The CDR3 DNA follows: TGCGCCAGCAGCCATGATGACAGGGGGTATTCACCCCTCCACTTT. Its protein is CASSHDDRGYSPLHF.

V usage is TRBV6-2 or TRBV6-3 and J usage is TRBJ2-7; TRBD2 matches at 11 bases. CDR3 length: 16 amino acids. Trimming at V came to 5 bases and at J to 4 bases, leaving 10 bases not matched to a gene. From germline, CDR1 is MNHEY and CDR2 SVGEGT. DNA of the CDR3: TGTGCCAGCAGTGGATTCCTAGCGGGGGGTGTTTACGAGCAGTACTTC. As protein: CASSGFLAGGVYEQYF.

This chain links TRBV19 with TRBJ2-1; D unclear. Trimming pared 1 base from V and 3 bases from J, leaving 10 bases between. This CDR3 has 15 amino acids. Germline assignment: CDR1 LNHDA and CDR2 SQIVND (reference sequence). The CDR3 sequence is CASSIVEPYYNEQFF. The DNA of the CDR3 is TGTGCCAGTAGTATAGTAGAACCCTACTACAATGAGCAGTTCTTC.